A selection of T cell receptor beta chains follows, all from one sample in a study of blood T cell repertoires in COVID-19. The repertoire was sequenced with immunoSEQ multiplex PCR; TCRdb's copy has only in-frame clones and lacks some. The repertoire includes some 100,000 clones, just over 85% of them detected once, and approximately 2.5% sits in the top ten. The sequenced sample consisted of PBMCs or T cells enriched from blood (not recorded which). The receptor set was obtained from a woman between 50 and 59 years old who had recovered from COVID-19. Both conserved end residues are part of each CDR3. The order of the fields is V gene, clone size, J gene, CDR3 protein. Clone size appears in some rows only: once, few, many, or a class for an expanded clone.

V: TRBV5-4; size: -; J: TRBJ1-1; CDR3: CASSYRQANTEAFF
V: TRBV27; size: -; J: TRBJ2-1; CDR3: CASSPSQGRNEQFF
V: TRBV15; size: -; J: TRBJ1-2; CDR3: CATSRDRHNNYGYTF
V: TRBV14; size: few; J: TRBJ1-2; CDR3: CASSQDWTGGMHGYTF
V: TRBV5-8; size: -; J: TRBJ1-1; CDR3: CASSATGNRMNTEAFF
V: TRBV27; size: -; J: TRBJ1-4; CDR3: CASSSLQGIGEKLFF
V: TRBV27; size: -; J: TRBJ2-3; CDR3: CASSLSRGPTTTDTQYF
V: TRBV6-4; size: -; J: TRBJ1-1; CDR3: CVLRGVRTEAFF
V: TRBV27; size: -; J: TRBJ2-2; CDR3: CASRRDVNTGELFF
V: TRBV30; size: -; J: TRBJ1-1; CDR3: CAWSSDRGNTEAFF
V: TRBV9; size: -; J: TRBJ2-7; CDR3: CASSVDREAGKYEQYF
V: TRBV2; size: few; J: TRBJ1-5; CDR3: CASSEAGGGGQPQHF
V: TRBV6-1; size: -; J: TRBJ2-7; CDR3: CASSDLAPTRGYEQYF
V: TRBV27; size: -; J: TRBJ1-2; CDR3: CASSGTPSSNYGYTF
V: TRBV28; size: -; J: TRBJ1-2; CDR3: CASSLNHRGRSGYTF
V: TRBV27; size: -; J: TRBJ2-7; CDR3: CASSLLDRGSSYEQYF
V: TRBV18; size: -; J: TRBJ1-5; CDR3: CASSPGFRPAGNQPQHF
V: TRBV18; size: few; J: TRBJ1-5; CDR3: CASTTGTGPNQPQHF
V: TRBV7-8; size: once; J: TRBJ2-3; CDR3: CASSPTGQGAVFHNWNTQYF
V: TRBV7-3; size: -; J: TRBJ1-1; CDR3: CASSLRGGTEAFF
V: TRBV9; size: -; J: TRBJ1-6; CDR3: CASSVVGDYNSPLHF
V: TRBV28; size: -; J: TRBJ2-2; CDR3: CASNIVGQGGELFF
V: TRBV19; size: -; J: TRBJ2-1; CDR3: CASSISGQGRDEQFF
V: TRBV27; size: -; J: TRBJ1-1; CDR3: CASSFSGNTEAFF
V: TRBV27; size: -; J: TRBJ1-4; CDR3: CASSDRGVEKLFF
V: TRBV25-1; size: -; J: TRBJ1-1; CDR3: CATLNSGNTEAFF
V: TRBV25-1; size: -; J: TRBJ2-1; CDR3: CASSELAGASSYNEQFF
V: TRBV3-1/TRBV3-2; size: -; J: TRBJ1-1; CDR3: CASSQVPSVNTEAFF